A single sample gave rise to the 8 T cell receptor beta chains below, sequenced in a study of radiotherapy plus CTLA-4 blockade in lung cancer. Profiling relied on immunoSEQ multiplex PCR, and the TCRdb table lists in-frame clones only, not all of them. The data show roughly 100,000 clones, roughly four fifths seen once. Sequencing was performed on peripheral blood, taken from a patient treated with radiotherapy plus ipilimumab. The receptors stem from a human donor with non-small cell lung cancer who had a partial response to radiotherapy plus ipilimumab.

This CDR3 reads CAWSFRQGGGRADTQYF. CDR3 nucleotide sequence: TGTGCCTGGAGTTTTCGACAGGGAGGCGGTCGGGCAGATACGCAGTATTTT. The chain employs TRBV30 and TRBJ2-3; tentative D call: TRBD1 (7 bases). This CDR3 contains 17 residues. V lost 2 bases to trimming and J lost 4 bases, with 22 bases between them. Germline V gives CDR1 GTSNPN, CDR2 SVGIG (reference sequence).

A word on this clone: Other DNA sequences in this specimen translate into the identical CDR3. The V and J genes are TRBV7-3 and TRBJ2-7; D is possibly TRBD1 (5 bases). This CDR3 has 14 amino acids. Germline V CDR1 and CDR2: SGHTA, FQGTGA. Trimming cost V 1 base and J 3 bases, with 10 bases left between them. The CDR3 sequence is CASSLKAGNYEQYF. The CDR3 nucleotides read TGTGCCAGCAGCTTAAAGGCAGGGAACTACGAGCAGTACTTC.

V is TRBV27 and J is TRBJ1-5, with D possibly being TRBD1 (6 bases). The CDR3 sequence is 15 residues long. V lost 2 bases and J lost 7, with 15 bases in between. CDR1 is MNHEY, CDR2 SMNVEV, per germline (reference sequence). The DNA for the CDR3 is TGTGCCAGCAGTTTAACGTTCTGGGGGCCACAGCCCCAGCATTTT. It translates to CASSLTFWGPQPQHF.

This sequence joins TRBV7-3 and TRBJ2-1; 10 nucleotides match TRBD1. V lost 5 bases and J lost 8; bases outside the gene matches: 9. CDR3 length equals 15 residues. CDR1 SGHTA and CDR2 FQGTGA come from the germline V gene. CDR3 nucleotides: TGTGCCAGCAGCGTAGCCGGGACAGGGGTCGATGAGCAGTTCTTC. Amino acids: CASSVAGTGVDEQFF.

The chain couples TRBV7-9 to TRBJ2-7, with D maybe TRBD2 (5 bases). The germline V gene has CDR1 SEHNR and CDR2 FQNEAQ (reference sequence). This CDR3 is built from 14 residues. Deletions cut 2 bases from V and 2 bases from J, with 10 bases between. The CDR3 loop is CASSLYEGPYEQYF. In nucleotides, the CDR3 is TGTGCCAGCAGCTTATATGAGGGCCCCTACGAGCAGTACTTC.

This clone was found a few times. CDR3 bases: TGTGCCAGCAGCCACACGCCGGGACTAGCGGGAGCGACAGAGACCCAGTACTTC. It encodes CASSHTPGLAGATETQYF. The chain has TRBV14 and TRBJ2-5; TRBD2 matches at 14 bases. CDR3 length equals 18 residues. Germline CDR1 and CDR2: SGHDN and FVKESK. J was trimmed by 4 bases and V by 3 bases; bases with no gene match: 10.

The chain has TRBV7-9 and TRBJ2-2; 9 bases agree with TRBD2. This CDR3 is 14 amino acids long. The V segment lost 2 bases and the J segment 7 bases; nucleotides outside the gene matches: 2. CDR1 SEHNR and CDR2 FQNEAQ come from the germline V gene (reference sequence). CDR3 coding DNA: TGTGCCAGCAGCTTAACTAGCGGGCTCGGGGAGCTGTTTTTT. Translating gives CASSLTSGLGELFF. Combining the CDR3 with reference TRBV7-9 and TRBJ2-2 gives the whole variable domain DTGVSQNPRHKITKRGQNVTFRCDPISEHNRLYWYRQTLGQGPEFLTYFQNEAQLEKSRLLSDRFSAERPKGSFSTLEIQRTEQGDSAMYLCASSLTSGLGELFFGEGSRLTVL.

The V call is TRBV20-1, the J call TRBJ2-1; TRBD1 matches 8 bases. Germline CDR1 is DFQATT and CDR2 is SNEGSKA (reference sequence). V shed 8 bases, J shed 10 bases, and the junction held 7 bases outside the gene matches. The CDR3 loop spans 11 amino acids. CDR3 DNA sequence: TGCAGTATCCGACAGGGGAAAGAGCAGTTCTTC. It specifies CSIRQGKEQFF.